This T cell receptor (beta chain) was observed in a study of human T cells and chemical hapten exposure. The study's findings and limits: No change in TCRs above 1 in 1000 frequency was produced by DPC sensitization. There was alopecia in the donors, so their immune response may differ from that of healthy people. A positive correlation with patch test score was found for PT1 expanded TCR counts.

Germline CDR1 and CDR2: MNHEY and SVGEGT. The CDR3 length is 13 residues, termini included. Note on this clonotype: What it binds is unknown. The CDR3 end shows no conserved phenylalanine or tryptophan, and so a read error is likely. No DNA is shown, since the ends of the CDR3 on it are uncertain; the CDR3 is the one TCRdb lists.

Time point here: patch test 1, 2 weeks after DPC sensitization. The treatment is: therapeutic diphenylcyclopropenone sensitization with weekly scalp DPC. Via MiXCR, TCRdb re-called the RACE reads, giving one row per CDR3 protein. The table lists fewer than 400,000 distinct CDR3 sequences, around 7% of them singletons. Specimen: whole blood, collected in connection with sensitization to the hapten diphenylcyclopropenone (DPC). The receptor was derived from a woman under 30 with alopecia areata. Some clones in this sample may be carry-over from other donors' samples. The chain carries TRBV6-2 or TRBV6-3 and TRBJ2-4; TRBD1, the table's D call, lacks a check against the DNA. CDR3 sequence reads: CASSWGPGTAFLT.